These 8 T cell receptor beta chains were sequenced from one sample in a study of blood T cell repertoires in COVID-19. This table comes from immunoSEQ multiplex PCR, and its TCRdb copy is limited to in-frame clones, with some not included. The sample records a few hundred thousand clones, just under 90% being singletons. The sequencing input was PBMCs or T cells enriched from blood (not recorded which). These TCRs come from a woman between 50 and 59 years old who had been exposed to COVID-19.

The V gene is TRBV4-1, the J gene TRBJ1-5; D gene ambiguous. The CDR3 totals 13 residues. CDR1 and CDR2 from the germline V gene are MGHRA and YSYEKL. The ends were cut back, 3 bases at V and 2 bases at J, with 5 bases in the middle. The DNA of the CDR3 is TGCGCCAGCAGCCAGAGTCGCAATCAGCCCCAGCATTTT. Translated: CASSQSRNQPQHF.

The genes are TRBV10-3 and TRBJ1-5, with D maybe TRBD1 (6 bases). The CDR3 contains 14 residues. Between the trimmed V and J ends, which lost 2 bases and 6 bases, there was a span of 11 bases. Germline loops: CDR1 ENHRY, CDR2 SYGVKD. CDR3 nucleotides: TGTGCCATCAGTGAGACAGGGTCCCTTCAGCCCCAGCATTTT. It encodes CAISETGSLQPQHF.

CDR3 DNA sequence: TGCAGCGTAGCCCCGGGACAGGGGGCTCGCTACACCTTC. It translates to CSVAPGQGARYTF. The chain has TRBV29-1 and TRBJ1-2; 12 bases are a match to TRBD1. V shed 6 bases and J 9 bases; nucleotides not matched to a gene: 8. The CDR3 is 13 amino acids. Germline lookup yields CDR1 SQVTM and CDR2 ANQGSEA.

The chain carries TRBV5-1 and TRBJ2-7; tentatively, D is TRBD2 (5 bases). V was pared by 4 bases and J by 3 bases, with 11 bases between. Germline lookup yields CDR1 SGHRS and CDR2 YFSETQ. The CDR3 loop spans 13 amino acids. CDR3 residues: CASSPAGYYEQYF. The DNA for the CDR3 is TGCGCCAGCAGCCCCGCGGGTTACTACGAGCAGTACTTC.

This chain links TRBV5-1 with TRBJ2-3; 10 nucleotides match TRBD1. Germline V lookup: CDR1 SGHRS, CDR2 YFSETQ. J was trimmed by 4 bases and V by 4 bases; bases with no gene match: 3. The CDR3 covers 14 residues. The DNA for the CDR3 is TGCGCCAGCAGCCAGGGACAGGGGTCAGATACGCAGTATTTT. Translation gives CASSQGQGSDTQYF.

This rearrangement joins TRBV19 to TRBJ1-1; 8 positions match TRBD1. Unmatched junction bases numbered 6, after V lost 3 bases and J lost 3 bases. The CDR3 runs 15 residues. Germline assignment: CDR1 LNHDA and CDR2 SQIVND (reference sequence). CDR3 loop: CASSITTTGDTEAFF. DNA for the CDR3: TGTGCCAGTAGTATCACCACGACAGGGGACACTGAAGCTTTCTTT.

The chain recombines TRBV7-6 with TRBJ2-1, with D perhaps matching TRBD2 (6 bases). The CDR3 covers 14 residues. Germline CDR1 is SGHVS and CDR2 is FNYEAQ. Trimming shortened V by 8 bases and J by 0 bases, and 11 bases separated the two germline ends. The CDR3 spells CASGWGVSYNEQFF. The CDR3 DNA is TGTGCCAGCGGCTGGGGGGTCTCCTACAATGAGCAGTTCTTC.

The chain combines TRBV4-1 with TRBJ2-3; D is perhaps TRBD2 (5 bases). Trimming stripped 6 bases from V and 1 base from J, with 11 bases between. The CDR3 is 14 residues long. Germline assignment: CDR1 MGHRA and CDR2 YSYEKL. The CDR3 is CASRMRVRTDTQYF. CDR3 DNA sequence: TGCGCCAGCAGAATGCGGGTCCGCACAGATACGCAGTATTTT.